The clone carrying this TCR beta chain was counted ten times or more. TCRdb called the 5' RACE reads again in MiXCR, with one record for every CDR3 protein. The data show under 45,000 distinct CDR3 sequences, about a tenth seen once. V was clipped by 1 base and J by 4 bases, with 14 bases between them. The germline gives CDR1 LGHNA, CDR2 YSLEER. The CDR3 has 16 residues. This entry is derived from a study of early T cells in non-severe SARS-CoV-2 infection. Study-level background: The authors sequenced bulk RNA from unsorted whole blood, leaving chains unpaired.

The receptor comes from an adult who was a healthcare worker with PCR-confirmed SARS-CoV-2 infection or an uninfected control (not recorded which). The chain carries TRBV4-3 and TRBJ1-3; D may be TRBD1 (6 bases). Sample: whole blood. The CDR3: CASSQAPTGHGNTIYF. DNA of the CDR3: TGCGCCAGCAGCCAAGCCCCAACAGGGCACGGAAACACCATATATTTT.